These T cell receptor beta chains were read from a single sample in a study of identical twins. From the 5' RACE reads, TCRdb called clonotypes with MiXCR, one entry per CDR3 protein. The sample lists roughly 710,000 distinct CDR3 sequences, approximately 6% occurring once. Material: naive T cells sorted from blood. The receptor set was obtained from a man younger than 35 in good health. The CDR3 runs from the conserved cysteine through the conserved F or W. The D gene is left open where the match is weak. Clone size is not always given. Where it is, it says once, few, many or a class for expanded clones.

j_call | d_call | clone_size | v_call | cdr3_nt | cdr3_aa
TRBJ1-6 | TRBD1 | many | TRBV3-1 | TGTGCCACTGGGGACAGGGGGTCCAATTCACCCCTCCACTTT | CATGDRGSNSPLHF
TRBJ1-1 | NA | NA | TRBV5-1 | TGCGCCAGCAGCCTGACGACAGCCACGAACACTGAAGCTTTCTTT | CASSLTTATNTEAFF
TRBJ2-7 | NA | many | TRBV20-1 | TGCAGTGCTAGAGATAAGGGACCCTACTACGAGCAGTACTTC | CSARDKGPYYEQYF
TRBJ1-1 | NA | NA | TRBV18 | TGTGCCAGCTCACCGGACCTGAACACTGAAGCTTTCTTT | CASSPDLNTEAFF
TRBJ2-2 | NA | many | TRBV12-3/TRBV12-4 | TGTGCCAGCAGGGATACAGGGCTACCCACCGGGGAGCTGTTTTTT | CASRDTGLPTGELFF
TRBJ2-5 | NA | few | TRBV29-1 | TGCAGCGTTGAGATAGGCGGAGAAGAGACCCAGTACTTC | CSVEIGGEETQYF
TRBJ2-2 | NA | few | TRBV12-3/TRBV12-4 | TGTGCCAGCAGTTCAGGGGTTTGGGCCGGGGAGCTGTTTTTT | CASSSGVWAGELFF
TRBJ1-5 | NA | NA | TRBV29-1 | TGCAGCGTTGCCGTTGCGGTAGGGCAGCCCCAGCATTTT | CSVAVAVGQPQHF
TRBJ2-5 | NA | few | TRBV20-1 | TGCAGTGCTAGGAGGCGGGCCTACCAAGAGACCCAGTACTTC | CSARRRAYQETQYF
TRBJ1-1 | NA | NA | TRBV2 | TGTGCCAGCAAAGGGTTCACTGAAGCTTTCTTT | CASKGFTEAFF
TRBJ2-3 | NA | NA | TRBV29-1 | TGCAGCTCCGAGGGTAGGGTGGCAGATACGCAGTATTTT | CSSEGRVADTQYF
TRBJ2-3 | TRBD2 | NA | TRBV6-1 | TGTGCCAGCACTCAATTCGGGACTAGCGGGAGAACAGATACGCAGTATTTT | CASTQFGTSGRTDTQYF
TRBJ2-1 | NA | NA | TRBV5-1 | TGCGCCAGCAGCTTGGGCCCAACCCCCAATGAGCAGTTCTTC | CASSLGPTPNEQFF
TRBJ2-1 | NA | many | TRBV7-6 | TGTGCCAGCAGCCCACGGACCTCCTACAATGAGCAGTTCTTC | CASSPRTSYNEQFF
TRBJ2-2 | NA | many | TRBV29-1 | TGCAGCGGAGCGAGGGGGGGGGAGCTGTTTTTT | CSGARGGELFF
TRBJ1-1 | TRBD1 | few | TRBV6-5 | TGTGCCAGCAGTTACCGAAACCTACAGGGGCCCACTGAAGCTTTCTTT | CASSYRNLQGPTEAFF
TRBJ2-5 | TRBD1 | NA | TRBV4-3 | TGCGCCAGCAGCCCTACAGGGGGTAAGGGGGAGACCCAGTACTTC | CASSPTGGKGETQYF
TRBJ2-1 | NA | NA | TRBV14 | TGTGCCAGCAGCCAAGATTCTAGCCACTTAAATGAGCAGTTCTTC | CASSQDSSHLNEQFF
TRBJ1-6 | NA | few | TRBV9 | TGTGCCAGCAGAGGGGCGTTAGGTAATTCACCCCTCCACTTT | CASRGALGNSPLHF
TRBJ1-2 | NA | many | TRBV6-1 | TGTGCCAGCAGTGAAGCGCTCAGTTATGGCTACACCTTC | CASSEALSYGYTF
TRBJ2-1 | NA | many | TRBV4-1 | TGCGCCAGCAGCCAAGGGAGGCCCTCCTACAATGAGCAGTTCTTC | CASSQGRPSYNEQFF
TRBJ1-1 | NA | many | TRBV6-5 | TGTGCCAGCAGTTACTCGAATCGACAGATGAACACTGAAGCTTTCTTT | CASSYSNRQMNTEAFF
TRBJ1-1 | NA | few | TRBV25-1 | TGTGCCAGCAGGGTCGGGAAACAAGCTTTCTTT | CASRVGKQAFF
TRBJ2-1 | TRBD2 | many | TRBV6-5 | TGTGCCAGCAGTTACCAAGCGGGAGGGCCCTACAATGAGCAGTTCTTC | CASSYQAGGPYNEQFF
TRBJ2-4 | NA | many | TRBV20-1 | TGCAGTGCTAGAGTTAGTGGCGGAAACATTCAGTACTTC | CSARVSGGNIQYF
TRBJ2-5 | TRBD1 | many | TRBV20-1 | TGCAGTGCCACGCCGGGGACAGCAAAAGAGACCCAGTACTTC | CSATPGTAKETQYF